The 4 T cell receptor beta chains presented below share a single source sample, sequenced in a study of regulatory T cells in long-lasting Graves disease. Construction of the TCR beta libraries employed iRepertoire HTBI primers in conjunction with Arm-PCR of CDR3 regions. Each CDR3 protein is one row after TCRdb ran MiXCR on the multiplex PCR reads. The table lists 500,000 to 800,000 distinct CDR3 sequences, around 30% of them singletons. Stated time point: persistent/refractory GD, antithyroid drugs over 5 years with positive TRAb. Isolated PBMC RNA provided the starting material for the TCR library. The specimen comprised peripheral blood mononuclear cells (PBMCs), sampled when the disease was refractory, from a patient treated with antithyroid drugs. The source of these receptors is a female donor with Graves disease.

This chain joins TRBV5-6 and TRBJ1-2, with no clear D. V was shortened by 4 bases and J by 3 bases, with 13 bases between the two germline ends. The CDR3 loop spans 14 amino acids. CDR1 is SGHDT and CDR2 is YYEEEE in the germline V gene. CDR3 sequence (DNA): TGTGCCAGCAGCCTCCCGGACGGATACTATGGCTACACCTTC. Amino acids: CASSLPDGYYGYTF.

In DNA, the CDR3 is TGCGCCAGCAGCTTACAGACAGGGGGCAATGGCTACACCTTC. Translating it yields CASSLQTGGNGYTF. The J gene is TRBJ1-2, the V gene TRBV5-1; TRBD1 aligns across 10 bases. J lost 6 bases, V lost 2 bases, and 4 bases had no gene match. The CDR3 covers 14 residues. Germline CDR1 is SGHRS and CDR2 is YFSETQ.

In this sample, this clonotype turned up a few times. The rearrangement joins TRBV10-3 to TRBJ1-1; TRBD1 matches 7 bases. CDR1 and CDR2 (germline): ENHRY, SYGVKD. Trimming took 6 bases from V and 5 from J; bases not matched to a gene: 6. The CDR3 extends over 13 amino acids. DNA of the CDR3: TGTGCCATCAGCGGACAGGAGCGTACTGAAGCTTTCTTT. Its protein product is CAISGQERTEAFF.

V and J are TRBV30 and TRBJ1-5; 8 nucleotides agree with TRBD1. This CDR3 has 19 residues. The germline V gene encodes CDR1 GTSNPN and CDR2 SVGIG (reference sequence). The junction had 19 bases not matched to a gene; V was cut back by 0 bases and J by 6 bases. DNA for the CDR3: TGTGCCTGGAGTGTACGAGAGACAGGGGCAGTCGAGTGGGGTCAGCCCCAGCATTTT. It specifies CAWSVRETGAVEWGQPQHF.